The 22 T cell receptor beta chains below come from one sample, sequenced in a study of blood T cell repertoires in COVID-19. Assay: immunoSEQ multiplex PCR; the TCRdb copy retains only in-frame clones and omits some. Of fewer than 350,000 clones in the sample, roughly 87% were seen once. The source material was peripheral blood. The source of these receptors is a woman aged 55-69 years with COVID-19, enrolled during active disease.

The DNA for the CDR3 is TGTGCCAGCAGCTATACAGGGGTTAGACCAAAAAACCATGGCTACACCTTC. This sequence encodes CASSYTGVRPKNHGYTF. The chain carries TRBV27 and TRBJ1-2; 7 positions match TRBD1. CDR3 length: 17 amino acids. CDR1 MNHEY and CDR2 SMNVEV come from the germline V gene (reference sequence). Unmatched junction bases numbered 19, after V lost 6 bases and J lost 6 bases.

J is TRBJ2-4 and V is TRBV4-1; 10 nucleotides match TRBD2. Trimming cost V 6 bases and J 7 bases; bases outside gene matches: 6. Germline CDR1 reads MGHRA; CDR2 reads YSYEKL. The CDR3 has 14 amino acids. The CDR3 coding sequence is TGCGCCAGCAGAGTAGCGGGGGGCTTGAACATTCAGTACTTC. Translation: CASRVAGGLNIQYF.

This clone was counted a few times. This chain connects TRBV4-2 to TRBJ2-5, with 10 bases aligning to TRBD2. Germline V CDR1 and CDR2: LGHNA, YNFKEQ. This CDR3 spans 16 amino acids. Trimming removed 0 bases from V and 5 bases from J; junction bases left unmatched: 6. The chain's CDR3 is CASSQDRAGGPETQYF. The DNA for the CDR3 is TGTGCCAGCAGCCAAGATCGAGCGGGGGGGCCCGAGACCCAGTACTTC.

The V gene is TRBV18, the J gene TRBJ2-7; 9 bases match TRBD1. The CDR3 runs 15 residues. Looked up from germline, CDR1 is KGHSH and CDR2 is LQKENI. The V segment lost 5 bases and the J segment 2 bases; nucleotides outside the gene matches: 7. The CDR3 is CASSNAGQGTYEQYF. Written as DNA, the CDR3 is TGTGCCAGCTCAAATGCGGGACAGGGCACCTACGAGCAGTACTTC.

V is TRBV7-8 and J is TRBJ1-2; maybe TRBD1 (6 bases). The germline gives CDR1 SGHVS, CDR2 FQNEAQ. The V end lost 3 bases, the J end lost 3 bases, and 11 bases lay between the germline ends. The CDR3 sequence is 14 residues long. Here the CDR3 reads CASSFGGADYGYTF. The DNA of the CDR3 is TGTGCCAGCAGCTTCGGGGGGGCTGACTATGGCTACACCTTC.

The chain carries TRBV5-1 and TRBJ1-6; tentatively, D is TRBD1 (6 bases). Trimming removed 0 bases at V and 10 bases at J, with 14 bases between. The CDR3 consists of 15 residues. Looked up from germline, CDR1 is SGHRS and CDR2 is YFSETQ. In nucleotides, the CDR3 is TGCGCCAGCAGCTTGGGAGACAGGCTTGGGTCACCCCTCCACTTT. Translation gives CASSLGDRLGSPLHF.

The rearrangement joins TRBV7-6 to TRBJ1-2; TRBD1 is a possible D gene (6 bases). This CDR3 is built from 14 residues. Germline V gene sequence: CDR1 SGHVS, CDR2 FNYEAQ. Trimming left V 1 base short and J 6 bases short, with 12 bases between. CDR3 bases: TGTGCCAGCAGCTTAGAACCCAGGGGCGATGGCTACACCTTC. It yields the protein CASSLEPRGDGYTF.

Remarks on this clone: Other DNA sequences of this sample code for an identical CDR3. The CDR3 nucleotides are TGTGCCAGCAGCTTATCGGGGAACACTGAAGCTTTCTTT. Translation: CASSLSGNTEAFF. V usage is TRBV7-9 and J usage is TRBJ1-1, with D unclear. In germline, CDR1 is SEHNR, CDR2 FQNEAQ (reference sequence). This CDR3 is built from 13 residues. With 2 bases removed from V and 1 base from J, the gap between germline ends came to 5 bases.

This chain links TRBV4-1 with TRBJ1-4; perhaps TRBD1 as D (5 bases). V gave up 4 bases and J gave up 8 bases, with 20 bases separating them. The CDR3 totals 16 residues. In germline, CDR1 is MGHRA, CDR2 YSYEKL. This CDR3 is CASSRQVGQLPEKLFF. The CDR3 nucleotides read TGCGCCAGCAGCCGGCAAGTGGGGCAACTCCCCGAAAAACTGTTTTTT.

The chain carries TRBV28 and TRBJ2-3; D may be TRBD1 (5 bases). Germline values: CDR1 MDHEN, CDR2 SYDVKM. This CDR3 is 12 amino acids long. V was cut by 11 bases and J by 4 bases, with 13 bases left in between. The CDR3 nucleotides are TGTGCCTCTGAACAGGCTTCAGATACGCAGTATTTT. Its protein is CASEQASDTQYF.

The V call is TRBV25-1, the J call TRBJ1-2; the D is unclear. Looked up from germline, CDR1 is MGHDK and CDR2 is SYGVNS. V dropped 5 bases and J dropped 6 bases, with 7 bases sitting between them. The CDR3 sequence is 11 residues long. DNA of the CDR3: TGTGCCAGCAGTCGCGAGGATGGCTACACCTTC. It yields the protein CASSREDGYTF.

The chain combines TRBV14 with TRBJ2-5; possible D gene TRBD2, 6 bases. V was trimmed by 4 bases and J by 5 bases, leaving 20 bases between them. The V gene's germline CDR1 is SGHDN and CDR2 FVKESK. The CDR3 covers 16 residues. CDR3 residues: CASSRRGTGRGETQYF. CDR3 nucleotides: TGTGCCAGCAGCCGAAGAGGGACTGGGCGTGGGGAGACCCAGTACTTC.

The V gene is TRBV11-2, the J gene TRBJ2-1, with TRBD1 matching over 7 bases. CDR1 SGHAT and CDR2 FQNNGV come from the germline V gene. The CDR3 runs 16 residues. V trimming: 8 bases; J trimming: 0 bases; junction bases outside the gene matches: 10. This CDR3 is CASRTRGSSSYNEQFF. The DNA of the CDR3 is TGTGCCAGCCGAACCAGGGGGAGCAGCTCCTACAATGAGCAGTTCTTC.

The chain is built from TRBV2 and TRBJ1-6; unclear D gene. The germline V gene has CDR1 SNHLY and CDR2 FYNNEI. This CDR3 region has 12 residues. V was clipped by 3 bases and J by 9 bases, with 6 bases between them. CDR3: CASSEEGSPLHF. The CDR3 DNA follows: TGTGCCAGCAGTGAGGAGGGTTCACCCCTCCACTTT.

This chain links TRBV29-1 with TRBJ2-1, with D maybe TRBD2 (5 bases). This CDR3 contains 12 residues. From germline, CDR1 is SQVTM and CDR2 ANQGSEA. V lost 5 bases and J lost 7, with 12 bases in between. For the CDR3, the DNA is TGCAGCGTTCTCCGGGGTTATAATGAGCAGTTCTTC. Protein sequence: CSVLRGYNEQFF.

The V gene is TRBV15, the J gene TRBJ1-1; no firm D call. Germline-derived CDR1 and CDR2 are LNHNV and YYDKDF (reference sequence). V was cut by 0 bases and J by 5 bases, with 10 bases left in between. The CDR3 loop spans 14 amino acids. CDR3 region: CATSRESSITEAFF. In nucleotides, the CDR3 is TGTGCCACCAGCAGAGAGTCTAGTATTACTGAAGCTTTCTTT.

This clone is a singleton in its sample. DNA for the CDR3: TGTGCCAGCGTCAGGGACAGGGGAGGATCTTTCTTT. The encoded protein is CASVRDRGGSFF. The genes are TRBV12-3 or TRBV12-4 and TRBJ1-1, with TRBD1 identical over 10 bases. V lost 8 bases to trimming and J lost 12 bases; unmatched junction nucleotides: 9. This CDR3 spans 12 amino acids.

In DNA, the CDR3 is TGTGCCAGCTCACCCACTACCGCTGAAGCTTTCTTT. Translation: CASSPTTAEAFF. V gene TRBV18 combines with J gene TRBJ1-1; D not resolved. The CDR3 spans 12 residues. V was clipped by 3 bases and J by 6 bases, with 8 bases between them. Germline V gives CDR1 KGHSH, CDR2 LQKENI. Full variable domain (rest looked up from reference TRBV18 and TRBJ1-1): NAGVMQNPRHLVRRRGQEARLRCSPMKGHSHVYWYRQLPEEGLKFMVYLQKENIIDESGMPKERFSAEFPKEGPSILRIQQVVRGDSAAYFCASSPTTAEAFFGQGTRLTVV.

The chain carries TRBV5-5 and TRBJ2-7; possibly TRBD1 for D (6 bases). From germline, CDR1 is SGHKS and CDR2 YYEKEE (reference sequence). V lost 5 bases and J lost 5, with 11 bases in between. This CDR3 region has 12 residues. Here the CDR3 reads CASRLGGHEQYF. The CDR3 DNA reads TGTGCCAGCAGACTAGGGGGTCACGAGCAGTACTTC.

The chain combines TRBV14 with TRBJ1-3, with a weak D call TRBD1 (6 bases). CDR1 and CDR2 from the germline V gene are SGHDN and FVKESK. This CDR3 is built from 16 residues. The ends were cut back, 2 bases at V and 0 bases at J, with 11 bases in the middle. The DNA of the CDR3 is TGTGCCAGCAGCCAACATGACAGGTCCTCTGGAAACACCATATATTTT. It specifies CASSQHDRSSGNTIYF. Variable domain in full (rest from reference TRBV14 and TRBJ1-3): EAGVTQFPSHSVIEKGQTVTLRCDPISGHDNLYWYRRVMGKEIKFLLHFVKESKQDESGMPNNRFLAERTGGTYSTLKVQPAELEDSGVYFCASSQHDRSSGNTIYFGEGSWLTVV.

This clone appeared once. This chain connects TRBV7-2 to TRBJ2-3; 12 bases line up with TRBD2. Trimming cost V 1 base and J 0 bases; bases outside gene matches: 8. CDR3 size: 19 residues. Germline CDR1 reads SGHTA; CDR2 reads FQGNSA. CDR3 loop: CASSLVWLAGGISTDTQYF. CDR3 bases: TGTGCCAGCAGCTTAGTTTGGCTAGCGGGGGGGATCAGCACAGATACGCAGTATTTT.

The V and J genes are TRBV12-3 or TRBV12-4 and TRBJ2-1; D is ambiguous. The CDR3 runs 13 residues. The V end lost 1 base, the J end lost 9 bases, and 10 bases lay between the germline ends. The CDR3 loop is CASSLDPRSEQFF. CDR3 DNA sequence: TGTGCCAGCAGTTTAGATCCGCGATCTGAGCAGTTCTTC.